This T cell receptor (beta chain) appears in the sequencing data of a study of blood T cell repertoires in COVID-19. Study-wide context: Sites across the United States, Italy and Spain contributed samples from acute and convalescent COVID-19. The cDNA or gDNA used as material had been derived from T cells, B-cell-depleted T cells, or PBMCs.

This clone showed up just once. Germline and junction disagree at one end, which may indicate a read error. The table came from immunoSEQ multiplex PCR; TCRdb's copy has only in-frame clones and leaves some out. The sample carries 350,000 to 450,000 clones, around 91% recorded once. CDR1 and CDR2 (germline): MNHEY, SMNVEV (reference sequence). The CDR3 extends over 14 amino acids. This chain connects TRBV27 to TRBJ1-3; a possible D gene is TRBD1 (6 bases). Material for sequencing was peripheral blood. The clonotype was recovered from a woman aged 40-49 years with COVID-19, enrolled during active disease. The CDR3 DNA reads as TGCCCTCAAGGGGGGGAGATCTCTGGAAACACCATATATTTT. It specifies CPQGGEISGNTIYF.